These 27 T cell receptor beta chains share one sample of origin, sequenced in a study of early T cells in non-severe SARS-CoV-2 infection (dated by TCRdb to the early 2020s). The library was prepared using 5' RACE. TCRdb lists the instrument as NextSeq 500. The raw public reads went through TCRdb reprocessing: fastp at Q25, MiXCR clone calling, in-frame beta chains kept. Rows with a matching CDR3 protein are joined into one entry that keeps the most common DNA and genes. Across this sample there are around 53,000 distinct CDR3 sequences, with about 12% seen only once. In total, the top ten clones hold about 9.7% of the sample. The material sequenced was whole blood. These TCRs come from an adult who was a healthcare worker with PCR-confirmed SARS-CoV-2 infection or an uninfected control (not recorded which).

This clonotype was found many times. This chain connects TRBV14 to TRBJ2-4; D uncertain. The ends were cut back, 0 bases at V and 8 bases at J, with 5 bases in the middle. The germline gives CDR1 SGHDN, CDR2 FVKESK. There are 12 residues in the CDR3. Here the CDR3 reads CASSQDFYIQYF. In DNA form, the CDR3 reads TGTGCCAGCAGCCAAGACTTTTACATTCAGTACTTC. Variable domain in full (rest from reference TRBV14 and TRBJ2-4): EAGVTQFPSHSVIEKGQTVTLRCDPISGHDNLYWYRRVMGKEIKFLLHFVKESKQDESGMPNNRFLAERTGGTYSTLKVQPAELEDSGVYFCASSQDFYIQYFGAGTRLSVL.

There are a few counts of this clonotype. CDR3 in DNA: TGCAGCGTGCGGACTGGGAACACTGAAGCTTTCTTT. Translated, it gives CSVRTGNTEAFF. The rearrangement uses TRBV29-1 and TRBJ1-1, with D hard to call. V shed 6 bases and J shed 1 base, with 9 bases lying between them. Germline V CDR1 and CDR2: SQVTM, ANQGSEA. This CDR3 spans 12 amino acids.

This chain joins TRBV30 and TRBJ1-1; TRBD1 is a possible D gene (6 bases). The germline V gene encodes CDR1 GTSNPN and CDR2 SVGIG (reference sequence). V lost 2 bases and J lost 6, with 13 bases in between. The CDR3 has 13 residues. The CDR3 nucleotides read TGTGCCTGGAGTAACAGGGTGAAAGCTGAAGCTTTCTTT. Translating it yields CAWSNRVKAEAFF.

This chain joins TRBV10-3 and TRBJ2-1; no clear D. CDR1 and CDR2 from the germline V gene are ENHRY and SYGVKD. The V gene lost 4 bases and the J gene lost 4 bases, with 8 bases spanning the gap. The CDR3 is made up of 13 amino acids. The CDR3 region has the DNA TGTGCCATCAGTGGGGCCAGTTACAATGAGCAGTTCTTC. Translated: CAISGASYNEQFF.

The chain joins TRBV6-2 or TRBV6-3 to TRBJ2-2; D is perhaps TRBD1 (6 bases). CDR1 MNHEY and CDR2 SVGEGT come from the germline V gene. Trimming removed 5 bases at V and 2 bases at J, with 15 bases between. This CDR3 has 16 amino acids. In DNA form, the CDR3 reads TGTGCCAGCAGTCCCTTCGGGACACCTAACACCGGGGAGCTGTTTTTT. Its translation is CASSPFGTPNTGELFF.

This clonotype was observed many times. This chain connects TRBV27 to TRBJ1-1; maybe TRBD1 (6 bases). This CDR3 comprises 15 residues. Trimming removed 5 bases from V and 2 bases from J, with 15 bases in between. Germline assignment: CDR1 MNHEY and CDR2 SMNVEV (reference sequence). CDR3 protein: CASSPFRGLNTEAFF. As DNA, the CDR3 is TGTGCCAGCAGTCCCTTCAGGGGACTAAACACTGAAGCTTTCTTT.

CDR3 sequence (DNA): TGCAGTGCTAGAGATCAGGGCCTAGCGGGAGGGCTTTCTTACGAGCAGTACTTC. It is translated as CSARDQGLAGGLSYEQYF. V is TRBV20-1 and J is TRBJ2-7, with 12 bases identical to TRBD2. Germline V lookup: CDR1 DFQATT, CDR2 SNEGSKA (reference sequence). After removal of 0 bases from V and 4 bases from J, the junction contained 13 bases not matched to a gene. The CDR3 totals 18 residues.

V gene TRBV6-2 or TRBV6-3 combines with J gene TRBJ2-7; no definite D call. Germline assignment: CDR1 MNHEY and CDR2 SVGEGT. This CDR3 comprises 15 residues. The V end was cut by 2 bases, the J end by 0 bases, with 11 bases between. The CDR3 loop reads CASSYDVWSSYEQYF. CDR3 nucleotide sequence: TGTGCCAGCAGTTACGATGTGTGGAGCTCCTACGAGCAGTACTTC.

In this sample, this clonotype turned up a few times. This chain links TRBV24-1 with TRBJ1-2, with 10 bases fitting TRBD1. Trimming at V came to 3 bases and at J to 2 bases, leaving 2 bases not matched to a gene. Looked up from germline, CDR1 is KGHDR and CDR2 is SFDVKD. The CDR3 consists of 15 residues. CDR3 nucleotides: TGTGCCACCAGTGATCCGGGACAGGGGAACTATGGCTACACCTTC. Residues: CATSDPGQGNYGYTF.

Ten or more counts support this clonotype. CDR3 nucleotide sequence: TGCGCCAGCAGCTTGTCGGGAACAGGCAATTCACCCCTCCACTTT. Residues: CASSLSGTGNSPLHF. This chain connects TRBV5-1 to TRBJ1-6; D is perhaps TRBD1 (5 bases). The CDR3 sequence is 15 residues long. V was shortened by 1 base and J by 7 bases, with 12 bases between the two germline ends. Germline-derived CDR1 and CDR2 are SGHRS and YFSETQ.

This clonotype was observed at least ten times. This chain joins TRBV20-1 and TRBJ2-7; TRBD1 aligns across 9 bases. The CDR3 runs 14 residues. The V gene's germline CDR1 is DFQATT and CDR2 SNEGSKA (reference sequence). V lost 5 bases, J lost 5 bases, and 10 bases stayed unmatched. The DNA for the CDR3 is TGCAGTGCTTGGAGGACAGGGGTACTGCACGAGCAGTACTTC. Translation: CSAWRTGVLHEQYF.

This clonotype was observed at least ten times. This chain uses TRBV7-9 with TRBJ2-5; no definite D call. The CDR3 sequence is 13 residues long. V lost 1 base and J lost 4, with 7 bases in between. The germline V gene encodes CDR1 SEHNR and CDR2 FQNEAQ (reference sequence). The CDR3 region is CASSLGGGETQYF. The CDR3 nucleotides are TGTGCCAGCAGCTTAGGAGGTGGAGAGACCCAGTACTTC.

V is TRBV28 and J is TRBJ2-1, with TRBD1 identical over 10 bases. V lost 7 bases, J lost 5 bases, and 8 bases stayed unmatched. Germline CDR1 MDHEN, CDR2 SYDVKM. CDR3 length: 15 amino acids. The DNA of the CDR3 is TGTGCCAGCACCCCCGGAGGGACAGGGGACAATGAGCAGTTCTTC. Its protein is CASTPGGTGDNEQFF. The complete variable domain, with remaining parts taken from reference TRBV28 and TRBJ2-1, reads DVKVTQSSRYLVKRTGEKVFLECVQDMDHENMFWYRQDPGLGLRLIYFSYDVKMKEKGDIPEGYSVSREKKERFSLILESASTNQTSMYLCASTPGGTGDNEQFFGPGTRLTVL.

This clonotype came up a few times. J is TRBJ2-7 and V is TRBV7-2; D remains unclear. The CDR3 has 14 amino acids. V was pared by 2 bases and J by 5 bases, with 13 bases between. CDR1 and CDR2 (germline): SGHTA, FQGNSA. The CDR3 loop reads CASSLRLAWDEQYF. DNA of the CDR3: TGTGCCAGCAGCTTAAGACTCGCCTGGGACGAGCAGTACTTC. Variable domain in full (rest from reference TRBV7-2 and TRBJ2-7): GAGVSQSPSNKVTEKGKDVELRCDPISGHTALYWYRQSLGQGLEFLIYFQGNSAPDKSGLPSDRFSAERTGGSVSTLTIQRTQQEDSAVYLCASSLRLAWDEQYFGPGTRLTVT.

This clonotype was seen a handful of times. CDR3 bases: TGCAGTGCCCCCGTCAGGGGGCCGAACACCGGGGAGCTGTTTTTT. It is translated as CSAPVRGPNTGELFF. The gene calls are TRBV20-1 and TRBJ2-2, with 8 bases fitting TRBD1. The CDR3 has 15 amino acids. J was trimmed by 0 bases and V by 6 bases; bases with no gene match: 6. Germline loops: CDR1 DFQATT, CDR2 SNEGSKA (reference sequence).

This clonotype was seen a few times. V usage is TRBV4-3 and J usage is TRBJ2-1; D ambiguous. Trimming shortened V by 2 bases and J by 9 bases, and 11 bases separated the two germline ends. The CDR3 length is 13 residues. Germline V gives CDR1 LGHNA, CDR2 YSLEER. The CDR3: CASSQSSLGEQFF. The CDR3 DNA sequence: TGCGCCAGCAGCCAAAGTTCCCTGGGTGAGCAGTTCTTC.

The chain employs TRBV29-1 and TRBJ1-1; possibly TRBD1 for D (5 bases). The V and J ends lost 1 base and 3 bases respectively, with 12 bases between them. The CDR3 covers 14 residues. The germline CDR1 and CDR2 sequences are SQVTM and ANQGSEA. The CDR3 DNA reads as TGCAGCGTTGAAGGGGGGACCTGGGACACTGAAGCTTTCTTT. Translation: CSVEGGTWDTEAFF. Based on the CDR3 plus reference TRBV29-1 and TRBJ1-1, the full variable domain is SAVISQKPSRDICQRGTSLTIQCQVDSQVTMMFWYRQQPGQSLTLIATANQGSEATYESGFVIDKFPISRPNLTFSTLTVSNMSPEDSSIYLCSVEGGTWDTEAFFGQGTRLTVV.

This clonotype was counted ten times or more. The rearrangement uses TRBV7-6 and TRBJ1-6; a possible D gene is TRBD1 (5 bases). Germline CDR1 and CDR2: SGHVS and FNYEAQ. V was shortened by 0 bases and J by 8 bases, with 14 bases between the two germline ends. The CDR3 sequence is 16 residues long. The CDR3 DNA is TGTGCCAGCAGCTTAGCCGCCCGGGACCGACATTCACCCCTCCACTTT. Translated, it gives CASSLAARDRHSPLHF. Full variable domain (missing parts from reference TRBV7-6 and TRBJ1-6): GAGVSQSPRYKVTKRGQDVALRCDPISGHVSLYWYRQALGQGPEFLTYFNYEAQQDKSGLPNDRFSAERPEGSISTLTIQRTEQRDSAMYRCASSLAARDRHSPLHFGNGTRLTVT.

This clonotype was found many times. As DNA, the CDR3 is TGCAGTGCTAGAGTAAGGCCCCGTGGGGAGTACTTC. Protein product: CSARVRPRGEYF. This rearrangement joins TRBV20-1 to TRBJ2-7; D is ambiguous. The germline gives CDR1 DFQATT, CDR2 SNEGSKA (reference sequence). The CDR3 runs to 12 residues. V was pared by 1 base and J by 11 bases, with 15 bases between.

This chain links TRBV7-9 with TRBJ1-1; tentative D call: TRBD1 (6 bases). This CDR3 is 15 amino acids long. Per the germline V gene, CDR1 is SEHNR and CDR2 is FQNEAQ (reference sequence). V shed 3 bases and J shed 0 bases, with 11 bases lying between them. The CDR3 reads CASSFQQGLNTEAFF. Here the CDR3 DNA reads TGTGCCAGCAGCTTTCAACAGGGATTGAACACTGAAGCTTTCTTT.

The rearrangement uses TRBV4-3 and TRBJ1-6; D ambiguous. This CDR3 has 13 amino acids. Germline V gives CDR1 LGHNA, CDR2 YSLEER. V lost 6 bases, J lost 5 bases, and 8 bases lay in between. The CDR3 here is CASSRVDNSPLHF. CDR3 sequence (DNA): TGCGCCAGCAGTCGCGTAGATAATTCACCCCTCCACTTT.

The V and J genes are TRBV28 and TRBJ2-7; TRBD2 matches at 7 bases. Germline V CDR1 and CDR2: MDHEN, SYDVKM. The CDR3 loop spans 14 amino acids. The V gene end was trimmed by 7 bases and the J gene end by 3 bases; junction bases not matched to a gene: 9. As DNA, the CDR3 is TGTGCCAGCACCCTCCGAGCGGGACTCTACGAGCAGTACTTC. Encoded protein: CASTLRAGLYEQYF.

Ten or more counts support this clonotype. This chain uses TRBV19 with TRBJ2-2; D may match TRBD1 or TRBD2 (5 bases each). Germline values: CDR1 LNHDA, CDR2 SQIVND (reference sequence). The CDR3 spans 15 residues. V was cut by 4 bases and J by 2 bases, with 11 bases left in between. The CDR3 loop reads CASSTQGVNTGELFF. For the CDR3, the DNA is TGTGCCAGTAGTACCCAGGGAGTTAACACCGGGGAGCTGTTTTTT.

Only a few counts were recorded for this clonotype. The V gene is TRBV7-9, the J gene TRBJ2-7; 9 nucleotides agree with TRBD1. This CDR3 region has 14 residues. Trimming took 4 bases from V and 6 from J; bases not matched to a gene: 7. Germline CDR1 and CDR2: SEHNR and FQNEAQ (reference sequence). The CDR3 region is CASSSGQGPAEQYF. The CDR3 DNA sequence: TGTGCCAGCAGCTCGGGACAGGGACCGGCCGAGCAGTACTTC.

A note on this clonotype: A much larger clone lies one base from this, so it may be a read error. Here the CDR3 reads CASGGIRTSGEHGSTDTQYF. The CDR3 nucleotides read TGTGCCAGCGGCGGCATCAGGACTAGCGGGGAACATGGGAGCACAGATACGCAGTATTTT. J is TRBJ2-3 and V is TRBV7-2; 12 positions match TRBD2. Germline V CDR1 and CDR2: SGHTA, FQGNSA. The CDR3 covers 20 residues. V dropped 8 bases and J dropped 0; count of bases not matched to a gene: 18.

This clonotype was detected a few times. The CDR3 is CASSPRGLGAGELFF. In nucleotides, the CDR3 is TGTGCCAGCAGCCCCCGAGGTCTGGGGGCCGGGGAGCTGTTTTTT. The chain combines TRBV11-2 with TRBJ2-2; D is possibly TRBD1 or TRBD2 (5 bases each). Per the germline V gene, CDR1 is SGHAT and CDR2 is FQNNGV. This CDR3 spans 15 amino acids. The V and J ends lost 5 bases and 6 bases respectively, with 16 bases between them.

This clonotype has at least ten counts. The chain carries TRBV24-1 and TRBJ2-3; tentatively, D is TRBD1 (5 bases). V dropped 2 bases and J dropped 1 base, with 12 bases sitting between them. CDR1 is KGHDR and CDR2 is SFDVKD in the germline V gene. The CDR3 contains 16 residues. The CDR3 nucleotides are TGTGCCACCAGTGATTCAGGGCCCCATCGCACAGATACGCAGTATTTT. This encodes CATSDSGPHRTDTQYF.